This T cell receptor (beta chain) originates from a study of cytomegalovirus exposure and HLA in healthy donors. Germline V gene lookup returns CDR1 LNHNV and CDR2 YYDKDF (reference sequence). This CDR3 spans 15 amino acids. Losses at the gene ends were 1 base for V and 3 bases for J; bases not matched to a gene: 4. Amplification used 60 Vbeta primers and 13 Jbeta primers. This table comes from immunoSEQ multiplex PCR, and its TCRdb copy is limited to in-frame clones, with some not included. In all, the sample yields approximately 30,000 clones. This receptor was obtained from a woman between 35 and 50 years old in good health and CMV-seropositive. Input material: PBMCs. The chain recombines TRBV15 with TRBJ2-7; TRBD1 agrees at 9 bases. Here the CDR3 DNA reads TGTGCCACCAGCAGAGTTCGGACAGGGGACTACGAGCAGTACTTC. Its protein product is CATSRVRTGDYEQYF.